The source of this T cell receptor (beta chain) is a study of T cell responses to AZD1222 COVID-19 vaccine. Data came from immunoSEQ multiplex PCR; TCRdb stores just in-frame clones and leaves some out. Of 70,000 to 75,000 clones detected, 80% appear once; the ten largest clones hold 47%. Points on this clone: Its antigen is not identified.

General study findings and limits: Reportedly, close to half of spike-specific TCRs are directed against unmutated variant regions.

Both about-4-week and about-12-week second-dose recipients were combined. Source: peripheral blood, taken 28 days after the second AZD1222 dose. The receptor was derived from an adult who received the AZD1222 COVID-19 vaccine.

CDR3 region: CASSLQGVRLNEKLFF. Here the CDR3 DNA reads TGCGCCAGCAGCTTACAGGGTGTGCGCTTAAATGAAAAACTGTTTTTT. The gene calls are TRBV5-1 and TRBJ1-4; D possibly corresponds to TRBD1 (6 bases). Looked up from germline, CDR1 is SGHRS and CDR2 is YFSETQ. The CDR3 runs to 16 residues. V lost 2 bases and J lost 5, with 16 bases in between.